This T cell receptor beta chain is from a study of beta chain features in type 1 diabetes. Study results and limitations: Researchers report that Type 1 diabetes patients had moderately but significantly shorter TCRB CDR3s across all four CD4+ subsets.

Points on this clone: The antigen is not known.

Every bit of the isolated RNA underwent reverse transcription, so sequencing read expressed TCRB transcripts. Assay used: immunoSEQ multiplex PCR; TCRdb lists only in-frame clones, some missing. The data hold about 650,000 clones, with 9.5% to 15% observed a single time. The CDR3 has 13 amino acids. V shed 7 bases, J shed 5 bases, and the junction held 6 bases outside the gene matches. Germline V gives CDR1 MNHNY, CDR2 SVGAGI (reference sequence). The chain has TRBV6-6 and TRBJ2-7; 9 bases agree with TRBD1. The sequencing sample was made of naive CD4+ T cells from blood. The sequence was collected from a man aged 25-45 years with type 1 diabetes. CDR3 in amino acids: CASTDRGSHEQYF. CDR3 nucleotide sequence: TGTGCCAGCACCGACAGGGGGTCCCACGAGCAGTACTTC.